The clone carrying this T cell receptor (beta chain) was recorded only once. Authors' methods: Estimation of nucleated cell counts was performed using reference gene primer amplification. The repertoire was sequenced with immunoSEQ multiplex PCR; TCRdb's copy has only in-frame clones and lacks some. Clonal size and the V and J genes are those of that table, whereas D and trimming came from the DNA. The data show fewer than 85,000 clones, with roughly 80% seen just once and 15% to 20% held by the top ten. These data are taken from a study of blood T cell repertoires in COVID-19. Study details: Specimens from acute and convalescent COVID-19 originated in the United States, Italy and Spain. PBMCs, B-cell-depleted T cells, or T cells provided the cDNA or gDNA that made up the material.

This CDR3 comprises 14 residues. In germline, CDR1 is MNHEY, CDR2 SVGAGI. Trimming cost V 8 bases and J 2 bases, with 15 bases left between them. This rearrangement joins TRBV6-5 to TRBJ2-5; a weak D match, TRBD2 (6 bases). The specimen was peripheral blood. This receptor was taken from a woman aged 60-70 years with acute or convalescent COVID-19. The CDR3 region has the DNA TGTGCCAGCCGTAGGGCGGGGACGCAAGAGACCCAGTACTTC. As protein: CASRRAGTQETQYF.